This T cell receptor (beta chain) emerged from a study of control samples from healthy donors and cancer patients. Here immunoSEQ multiplex PCR was the method, and the copy in TCRdb shows in-frame clones only, minus some. The sample holds about 120,000 clones; 88% are singletons and the top ten take roughly 3.5%. CDR1 KGHDR and CDR2 SFDVKD come from the germline V gene. CDR3 size: 12 residues. V lost 5 bases and J lost 7, with 8 bases in between. Sequencing input: PBMCs. This chain connects TRBV24-1 to TRBJ1-5; no definite D call. The sequence was obtained from an older woman with lung cancer. This CDR3 is CATSVGSQPQHF. The CDR3 DNA follows: TGTGCCACCAGTGTGGGAAGCCAGCCCCAGCATTTT.